Listed here are 3 T cell receptor beta chains from one sample, sequenced in a study of graft-versus-host responses after intestinal transplantation (dated by TCRdb to 2020 to 2023). Receptor amplification or capture employed the immunoSEQ multiplex PCR assay. The table comes from immuneACCESS by way of TCRdb, which keeps in-frame sequences with V and J called. Part of the clones is missing from these tables; in studies checked, under half for an unresolved V gene and the rest for unknown reasons. The sample table lists approximately 94,000 clones, roughly 90% of them with a count of one. Over 0.95% of the sample comes from the top ten. For these TCRs, the target antigens are not known. The time point label, as the study defines it: cells obtained before transplantation from donor or recipient. This specimen consisted of unstimulated CD4+ T cells sorted from spleen or lymph node cells, obtained before transplant. The receptors here all came from a human donor who was the organ donor for an intestinal transplant.

This chain connects TRBV6-1 to TRBJ1-5, with D possibly TRBD1 on 5 matching bases. Germline V lookup: CDR1 MNHNS, CDR2 SASEGT. This CDR3 has 17 amino acids. Trimming pared 4 bases from V and 0 bases from J, leaving 16 bases between. CDR3 region: CASSGASGTYSNQPQHF. The DNA for the CDR3 is TGTGCCAGCAGTGGTGCCAGTGGGACCTATAGCAATCAGCCCCAGCATTTT.

The J gene is TRBJ1-2, the V gene TRBV5-1; D unresolved. The CDR3 spans 13 residues. Germline V gene data show CDR1 as SGHRS and CDR2 as YFSETQ. V gave up 4 bases and J gave up 4 bases, with 11 bases separating them. CDR3 in DNA: TGCGCCAGCAGCCTGGGAGTCAGCTATGGCTACACCTTC. This sequence encodes CASSLGVSYGYTF.

The chain has TRBV5-6 and TRBJ1-1; TRBD1 matches 8 bases. Germline assignment: CDR1 SGHDT and CDR2 YYEEEE. This CDR3 contains 15 residues. V shed 4 bases and J 5 bases; nucleotides not matched to a gene: 10. The CDR3 spells CASSPQTGVYTEAFF. In nucleotides, the CDR3 is TGTGCCAGCAGCCCCCAGACAGGGGTTTATACTGAAGCTTTCTTT.